These 4 T cell receptor beta chains were all obtained from the same sample, sequenced in a study of PD-1 blockade in mismatch repair-deficient tumors. Sequencing was performed with immunoSEQ multiplex PCR; in TCRdb, only in-frame clones are kept and a portion is missing. The table has under 75,000 clones, about 87% seen once. The sequenced sample was peripheral blood, obtained 52 weeks after starting pembrolizumab. The receptors derive from an adult with mismatch repair-deficient cancer.

This rearrangement joins TRBV19 to TRBJ2-7; TRBD1 matches 9 bases. Germline lookup yields CDR1 LNHDA and CDR2 SQIVND (reference sequence). V lost 5 bases and J lost 3; bases outside the gene matches: 5. This CDR3 has 14 amino acids. The CDR3 DNA follows: TGTGCCAGTAGTGAGGGACAGGGATACTACGAGCAGTACTTC. It encodes CASSEGQGYYEQYF. Filled out from reference TRBV19 and TRBJ2-7, the complete variable domain reads DGGITQSPKYLFRKEGQNVTLSCEQNLNHDAMYWYRQDPGQGLRLIYYSQIVNDFQKGDIAEGYSVSREKKESFPLTVTSAQKNPTAFYLCASSEGQGYYEQYFGPGTRLTVT.

The chain couples TRBV5-1 to TRBJ2-1; no reliable D call. Germline CDR1 SGHRS, CDR2 YFSETQ. The CDR3 extends over 15 amino acids. V was cut by 2 bases and J by 8 bases, with 17 bases left in between. The CDR3 DNA is TGCGCCAGCAGCTTCGCCTCCCAGGTTATGGATGAGCAGTTCTTC. This codes for CASSFASQVMDEQFF.

CDR3 sequence reads: CASSVATSPGGSNEQFF. DNA of the CDR3: TGTGCCAGCAGCGTAGCTACGTCTCCGGGAGGTTCCAATGAGCAGTTCTTC. V usage is TRBV9 and J usage is TRBJ2-1; TRBD2 matches at 7 bases. Germline CDR1 reads SGDLS; CDR2 reads YYNGEE. The CDR3 has 17 residues. Germline trimming cut 0 bases from V and 6 bases from J; bases unmatched to any gene: 12.

The chain carries TRBV6-1 and TRBJ2-7; D is perhaps TRBD2 (8 bases). Germline loops: CDR1 MNHNS, CDR2 SASEGT. V was clipped by 2 bases and J by 4 bases, with 27 bases between them. CDR3 length: 19 residues. CDR3 in DNA: TGTGCCAGCAGTGAAAGGGGACAGAGATCCGGGACTAGAGCGTACGAGCAGTACTTC. Amino acids: CASSERGQRSGTRAYEQYF.